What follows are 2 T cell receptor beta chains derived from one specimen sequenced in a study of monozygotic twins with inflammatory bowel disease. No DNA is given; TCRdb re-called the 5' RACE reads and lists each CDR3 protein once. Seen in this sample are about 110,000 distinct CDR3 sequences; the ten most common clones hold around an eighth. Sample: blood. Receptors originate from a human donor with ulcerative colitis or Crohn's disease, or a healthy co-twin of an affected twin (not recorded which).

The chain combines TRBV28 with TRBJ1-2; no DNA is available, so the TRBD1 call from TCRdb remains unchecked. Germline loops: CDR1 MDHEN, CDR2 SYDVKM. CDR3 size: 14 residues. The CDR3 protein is CASSLISGNYGYTF.

The CDR3 here is CASSLLGAETQYF. J is TRBJ2-5 and V is TRBV5-6; TCRdb outputs TRBD1, but without DNA this stays unchecked. Germline V gives CDR1 SGHDT, CDR2 YYEEEE. This CDR3 has 13 amino acids.